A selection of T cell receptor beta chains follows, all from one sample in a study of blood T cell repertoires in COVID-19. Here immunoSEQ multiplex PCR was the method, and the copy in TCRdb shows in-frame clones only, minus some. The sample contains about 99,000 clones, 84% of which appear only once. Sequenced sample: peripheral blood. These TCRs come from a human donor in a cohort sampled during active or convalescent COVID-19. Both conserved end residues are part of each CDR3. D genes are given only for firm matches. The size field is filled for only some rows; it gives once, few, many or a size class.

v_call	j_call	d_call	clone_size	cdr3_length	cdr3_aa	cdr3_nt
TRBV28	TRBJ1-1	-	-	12	CASSEFGTEAFF	TGTGCCAGCAGTGAGTTTGGCACTGAAGCTTTCTTT
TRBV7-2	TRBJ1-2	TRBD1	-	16	CASSSGTGSPNYGYTF	TGTGCCAGCAGCTCCGGGACAGGGTCGCCTAACTATGGCTACACCTTC
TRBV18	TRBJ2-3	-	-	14	CASSPRQETDTQYF	TGTGCCAGCTCCCCCCGACAGGAGACAGATACGCAGTATTTT
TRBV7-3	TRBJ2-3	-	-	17	CASSPTQDSSYTDTQYF	TGTGCCAGCAGCCCTACCCAGGACAGTTCTTACACAGATACGCAGTATTTT
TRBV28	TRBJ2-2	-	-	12	CASSSSTGELFF	TGTGCCAGCAGTTCCTCGACCGGGGAGCTGTTTTTT
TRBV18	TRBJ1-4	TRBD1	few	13	CASSGQGGEKLFF	TGTGCCAGCTCAGGACAGGGGGGCGAAAAACTGTTTTTT
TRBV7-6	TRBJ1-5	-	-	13	CASSSGTNQPQHF	TGTGCCAGCAGCAGCGGGACAAATCAGCCCCAGCATTTT
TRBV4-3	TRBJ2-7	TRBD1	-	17	CASSQDRSAGGGDEQYF	TGCGCCAGCAGCCAAGATAGGTCGGCAGGGGGCGGCGACGAGCAGTACTTC
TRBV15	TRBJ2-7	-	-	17	CATSREGNTGDSYEQYF	TGTGCCACCAGCAGAGAAGGGAATACAGGTGACTCCTACGAGCAGTACTTC
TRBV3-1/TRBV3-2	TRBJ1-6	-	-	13	CASSQNTNSPLHF	TGTGCCAGCAGCCAAAACACCAATTCACCCCTCCACTTT
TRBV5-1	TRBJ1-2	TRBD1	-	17	CASSLDLTGDGRYGYTF	TGCGCCAGCAGCTTGGACCTTACAGGGGACGGAAGGTATGGCTACACCTTC
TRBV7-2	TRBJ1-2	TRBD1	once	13	CASSDRVGYGYTF	TGTGCCAGCAGCGACAGGGTTGGGTATGGCTACACCTTC
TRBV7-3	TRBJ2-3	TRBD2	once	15	CASSPQRGGTDTQYF	TGTGCCAGCAGCCCCCAACGGGGGGGCACAGATACGCAGTATTTT
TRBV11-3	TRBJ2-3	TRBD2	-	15	CASSFRSGGTDTQYF	TGTGCCAGCAGCTTTCGTAGCGGGGGCACAGATACGCAGTATTTT
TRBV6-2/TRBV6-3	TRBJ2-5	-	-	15	CASSTPHRLQETQYF	TGTGCCAGCAGTACCCCCCACAGGCTCCAAGAGACCCAGTACTTC
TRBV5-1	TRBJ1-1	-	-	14	CASSLGDTLTEAFF	TGCGCCAGCAGCTTGGGGGACACCCTCACGGAAGCTTTCTTT
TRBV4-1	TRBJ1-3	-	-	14	CASSQDRGGNTIYF	TGCGCCAGCAGCCAAGACAGGGGCGGAAACACCATATATTTT
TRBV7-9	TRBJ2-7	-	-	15	CASSLAGGATYEQYF	TGTGCCAGCAGCTTAGCGGGGGGGGCCACCTACGAGCAGTACTTC
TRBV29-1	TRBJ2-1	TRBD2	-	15	CSVGVTSGGYNEQFF	TGCAGCGTTGGGGTCACTAGCGGGGGGTACAATGAGCAGTTCTTC
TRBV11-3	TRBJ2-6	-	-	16	CASSLAQGYGANVLTF	TGTGCCAGCAGCTTAGCCCAGGGGTACGGGGCCAACGTCCTGACTTTC
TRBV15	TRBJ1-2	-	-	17	CATSRERGTPGNYGYTF	TGTGCCACCAGCAGAGAGAGGGGGACGCCGGGTAACTATGGCTACACCTTC
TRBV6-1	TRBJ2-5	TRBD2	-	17	CASSGGLAGPGQETQYF	TGTGCCAGCAGTGGGGGACTAGCGGGGCCTGGCCAAGAGACCCAGTACTTC
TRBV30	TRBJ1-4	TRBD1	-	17	CAWSADRGTPTNEKLFF	TGTGCCTGGAGTGCGGACAGGGGAACTCCAACTAATGAAAAACTGTTTTTT
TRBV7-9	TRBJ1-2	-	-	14	CASSLASGGYGYTF	TGTGCCAGCAGCTTGGCTAGCGGCGGTTATGGCTACACCTTC
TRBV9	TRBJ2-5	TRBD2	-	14	CASSDTSGEETQYF	TGTGCCAGCAGCGATACTAGCGGGGAAGAGACCCAGTACTTC
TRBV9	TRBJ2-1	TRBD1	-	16	CASSVPPDRAYNEQFF	TGTGCCAGCAGCGTACCGCCGGACAGGGCCTACAATGAGCAGTTCTTC
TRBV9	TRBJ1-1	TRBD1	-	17	CASSAQQGSGGTTEAFF	TGTGCCAGCAGCGCCCAACAGGGGTCAGGGGGTACGACTGAAGCTTTCTTT
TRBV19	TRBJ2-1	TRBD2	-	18	CASSILAGGTSSYNEQFF	TGTGCCAGTAGTATACTAGCGGGGGGGACCAGCTCCTACAATGAGCAGTTCTTC
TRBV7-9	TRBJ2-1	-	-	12	CASSLGLGEQFF	TGTGCCAGCAGCTTAGGTCTCGGGGAGCAGTTCTTC
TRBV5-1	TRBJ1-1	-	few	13	CASSRSGNTEAFF	TGCGCCAGCAGCCGTTCCGGGAACACTGAAGCTTTCTTT
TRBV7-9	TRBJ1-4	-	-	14	CASSDYATNEKLFF	TGTGCCAGCAGCGACTATGCAACTAATGAAAAACTGTTTTTT